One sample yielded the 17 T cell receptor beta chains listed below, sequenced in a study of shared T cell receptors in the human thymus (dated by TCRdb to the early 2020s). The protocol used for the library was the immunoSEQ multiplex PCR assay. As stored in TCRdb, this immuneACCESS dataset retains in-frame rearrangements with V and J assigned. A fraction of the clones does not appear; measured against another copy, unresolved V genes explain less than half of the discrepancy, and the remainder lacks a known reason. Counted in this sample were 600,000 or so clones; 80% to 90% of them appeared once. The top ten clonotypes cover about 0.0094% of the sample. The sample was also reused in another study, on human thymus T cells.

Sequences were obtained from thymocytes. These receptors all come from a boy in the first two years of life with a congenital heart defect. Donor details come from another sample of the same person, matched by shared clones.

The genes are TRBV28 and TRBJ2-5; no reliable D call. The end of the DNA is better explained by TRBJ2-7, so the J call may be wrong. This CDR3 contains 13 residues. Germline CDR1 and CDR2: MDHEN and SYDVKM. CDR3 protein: CASSLPLSYEQYF. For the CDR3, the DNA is TGTGCCAGCAGTTTGCCCCTCTCCTACGAGCAGTACTTC.

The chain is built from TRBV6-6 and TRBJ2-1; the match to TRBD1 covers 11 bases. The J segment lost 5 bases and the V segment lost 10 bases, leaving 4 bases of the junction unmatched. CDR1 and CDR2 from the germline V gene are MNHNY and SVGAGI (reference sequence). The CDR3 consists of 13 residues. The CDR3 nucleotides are TGTGCCACTGGACAGGGGGCGAACAATGAGCAGTTCTTC. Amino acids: CATGQGANNEQFF.

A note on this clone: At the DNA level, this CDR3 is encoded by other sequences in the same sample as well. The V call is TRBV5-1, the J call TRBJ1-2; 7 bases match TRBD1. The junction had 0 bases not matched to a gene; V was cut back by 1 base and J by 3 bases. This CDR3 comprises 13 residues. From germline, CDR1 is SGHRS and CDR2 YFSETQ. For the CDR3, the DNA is TGCGCCAGCAGCTTGACAGGGGACTATGGCTACACCTTC. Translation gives CASSLTGDYGYTF.

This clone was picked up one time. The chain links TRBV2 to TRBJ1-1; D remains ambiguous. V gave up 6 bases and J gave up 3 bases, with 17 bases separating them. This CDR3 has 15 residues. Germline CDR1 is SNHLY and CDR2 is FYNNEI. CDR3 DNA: TGTGCCAGCAGCGCAAAATCCGGGGTCTACACTGAAGCTTTCTTT. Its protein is CASSAKSGVYTEAFF.

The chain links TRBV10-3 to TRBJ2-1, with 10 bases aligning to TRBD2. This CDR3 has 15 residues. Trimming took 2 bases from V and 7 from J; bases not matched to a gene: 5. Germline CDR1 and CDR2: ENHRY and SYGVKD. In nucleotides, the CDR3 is TGTGCCATCAGTGAGACTAGCGGGGTCATGAATGAGCAGTTCTTC. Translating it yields CAISETSGVMNEQFF.

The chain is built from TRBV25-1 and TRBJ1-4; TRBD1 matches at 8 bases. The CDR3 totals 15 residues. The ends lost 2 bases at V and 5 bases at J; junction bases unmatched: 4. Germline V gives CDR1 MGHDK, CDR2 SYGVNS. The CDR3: CASSEPTGGNEKLFF. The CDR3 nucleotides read TGTGCCAGCAGTGAACCTACAGGGGGGAATGAAAAACTGTTTTTT.

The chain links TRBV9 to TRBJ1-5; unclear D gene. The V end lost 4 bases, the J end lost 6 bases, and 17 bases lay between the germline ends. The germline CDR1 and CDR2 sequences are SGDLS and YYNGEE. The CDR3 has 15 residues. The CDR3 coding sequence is TGTGCCAGCAGCCCCGGTGTCTCCGGGAGTCAGCCCCAGCATTTT. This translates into CASSPGVSGSQPQHF.

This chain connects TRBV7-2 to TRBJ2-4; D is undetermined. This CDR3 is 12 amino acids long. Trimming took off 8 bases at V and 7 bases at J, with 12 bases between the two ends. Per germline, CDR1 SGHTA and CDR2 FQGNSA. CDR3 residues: CASLAPDNIQYF. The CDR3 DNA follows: TGTGCCAGCTTGGCCCCCGATAACATTCAGTACTTC.

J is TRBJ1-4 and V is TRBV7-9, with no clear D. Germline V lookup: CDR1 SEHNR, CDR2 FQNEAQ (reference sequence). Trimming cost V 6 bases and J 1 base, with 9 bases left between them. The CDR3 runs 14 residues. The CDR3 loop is CASRPEETNEKLFF. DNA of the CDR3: TGTGCCAGCAGACCCGAGGAAACTAATGAAAAACTGTTTTTT.

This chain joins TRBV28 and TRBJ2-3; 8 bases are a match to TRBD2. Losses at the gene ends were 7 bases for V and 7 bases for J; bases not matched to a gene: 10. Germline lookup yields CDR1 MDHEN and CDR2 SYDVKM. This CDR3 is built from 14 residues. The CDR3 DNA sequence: TGTGCCAGCAAGATAACCGGGACTAGAAATACGCAGTATTTT. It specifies CASKITGTRNTQYF.

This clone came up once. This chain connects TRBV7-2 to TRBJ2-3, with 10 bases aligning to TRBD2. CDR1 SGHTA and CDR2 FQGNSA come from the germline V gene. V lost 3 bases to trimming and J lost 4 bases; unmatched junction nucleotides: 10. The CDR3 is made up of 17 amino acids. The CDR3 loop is CASSLTGAGGPADTQYF. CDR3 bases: TGTGCCAGCAGCTTGACGGGAGCGGGGGGGCCGGCAGATACGCAGTATTTT.

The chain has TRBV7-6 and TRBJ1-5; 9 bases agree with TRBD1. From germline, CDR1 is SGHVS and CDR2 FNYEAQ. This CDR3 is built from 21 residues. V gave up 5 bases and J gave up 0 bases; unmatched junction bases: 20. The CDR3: CASSPLPGQGPPNDSNQPQHF. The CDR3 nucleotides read TGTGCCAGCAGCCCCCTTCCGGGACAGGGTCCCCCTAACGATAGCAATCAGCCCCAGCATTTT.

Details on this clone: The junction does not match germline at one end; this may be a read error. The CDR3 sequence is CASSDSYDSRGYTF. The CDR3 nucleotides read TGTGCCAGCAGTGACTCATATGACAGCCGAGGCTACACCTTC. The chain employs TRBV6-5 and TRBJ1-2; weak D call: TRBD1 (5 bases). Germline CDR1 reads MNHEY; CDR2 reads SVGAGI. The CDR3 has 14 amino acids.

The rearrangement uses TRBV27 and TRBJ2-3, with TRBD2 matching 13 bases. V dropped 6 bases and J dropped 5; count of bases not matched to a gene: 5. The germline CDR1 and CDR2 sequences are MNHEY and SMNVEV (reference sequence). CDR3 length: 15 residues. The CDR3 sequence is CASRTSGGWVDTQYF. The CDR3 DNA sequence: TGTGCCAGCAGGACTAGCGGGGGGTGGGTAGATACGCAGTATTTT.

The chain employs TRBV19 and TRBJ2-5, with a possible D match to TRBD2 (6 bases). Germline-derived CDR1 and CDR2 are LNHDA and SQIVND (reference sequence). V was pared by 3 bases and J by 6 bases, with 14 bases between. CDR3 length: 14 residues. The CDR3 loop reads CASSIGGGVKTQYF. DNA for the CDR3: TGTGCCAGTAGTATTGGCGGCGGGGTTAAGACCCAGTACTTC.

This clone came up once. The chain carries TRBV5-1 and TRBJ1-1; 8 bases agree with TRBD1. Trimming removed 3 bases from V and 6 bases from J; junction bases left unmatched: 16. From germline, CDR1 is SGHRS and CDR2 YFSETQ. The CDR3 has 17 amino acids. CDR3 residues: CASSSLDRVGGHPEAFF. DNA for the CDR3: TGCGCCAGCAGCTCGTTGGACAGGGTAGGAGGTCACCCTGAAGCTTTCTTT.

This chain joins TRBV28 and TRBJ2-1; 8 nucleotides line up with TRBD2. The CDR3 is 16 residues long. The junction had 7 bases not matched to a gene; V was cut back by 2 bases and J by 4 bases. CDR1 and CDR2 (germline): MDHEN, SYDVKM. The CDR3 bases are TGTGCCAGCAGTTTAGCGGGGGGCAAGAGGTACAATGAGCAGTTCTTC. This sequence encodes CASSLAGGKRYNEQFF. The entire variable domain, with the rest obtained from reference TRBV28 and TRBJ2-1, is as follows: DVKVTQSSRYLVKRTGEKVFLECVQDMDHENMFWYRQDPGLGLRLIYFSYDVKMKEKGDIPEGYSVSREKKERFSLILESASTNQTSMYLCASSLAGGKRYNEQFFGPGTRLTVL.